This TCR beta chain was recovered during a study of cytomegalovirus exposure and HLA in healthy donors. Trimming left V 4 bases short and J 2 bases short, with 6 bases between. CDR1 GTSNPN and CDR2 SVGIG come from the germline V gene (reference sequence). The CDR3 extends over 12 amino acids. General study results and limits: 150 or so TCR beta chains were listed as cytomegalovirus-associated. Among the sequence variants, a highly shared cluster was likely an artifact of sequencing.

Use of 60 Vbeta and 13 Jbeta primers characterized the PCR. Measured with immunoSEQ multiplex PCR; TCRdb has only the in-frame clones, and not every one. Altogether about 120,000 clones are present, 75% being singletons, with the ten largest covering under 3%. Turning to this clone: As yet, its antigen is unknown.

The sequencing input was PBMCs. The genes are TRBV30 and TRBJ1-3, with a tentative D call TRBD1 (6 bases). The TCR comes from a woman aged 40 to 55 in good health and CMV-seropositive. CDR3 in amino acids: CAWNRAGNTIYF. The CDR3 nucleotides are TGTGCCTGGAACAGGGCTGGAAACACCATATATTTT. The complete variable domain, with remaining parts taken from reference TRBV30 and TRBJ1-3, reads SQTIHQWPATLVQPVGSPLSLECTVEGTSNPNLYWYRQAAGRGLQLLFYSVGIGQISSEVPQNLSASRPQDRQFILSSKKLLLSDSGFYLCAWNRAGNTIYFGEGSWLTVV.